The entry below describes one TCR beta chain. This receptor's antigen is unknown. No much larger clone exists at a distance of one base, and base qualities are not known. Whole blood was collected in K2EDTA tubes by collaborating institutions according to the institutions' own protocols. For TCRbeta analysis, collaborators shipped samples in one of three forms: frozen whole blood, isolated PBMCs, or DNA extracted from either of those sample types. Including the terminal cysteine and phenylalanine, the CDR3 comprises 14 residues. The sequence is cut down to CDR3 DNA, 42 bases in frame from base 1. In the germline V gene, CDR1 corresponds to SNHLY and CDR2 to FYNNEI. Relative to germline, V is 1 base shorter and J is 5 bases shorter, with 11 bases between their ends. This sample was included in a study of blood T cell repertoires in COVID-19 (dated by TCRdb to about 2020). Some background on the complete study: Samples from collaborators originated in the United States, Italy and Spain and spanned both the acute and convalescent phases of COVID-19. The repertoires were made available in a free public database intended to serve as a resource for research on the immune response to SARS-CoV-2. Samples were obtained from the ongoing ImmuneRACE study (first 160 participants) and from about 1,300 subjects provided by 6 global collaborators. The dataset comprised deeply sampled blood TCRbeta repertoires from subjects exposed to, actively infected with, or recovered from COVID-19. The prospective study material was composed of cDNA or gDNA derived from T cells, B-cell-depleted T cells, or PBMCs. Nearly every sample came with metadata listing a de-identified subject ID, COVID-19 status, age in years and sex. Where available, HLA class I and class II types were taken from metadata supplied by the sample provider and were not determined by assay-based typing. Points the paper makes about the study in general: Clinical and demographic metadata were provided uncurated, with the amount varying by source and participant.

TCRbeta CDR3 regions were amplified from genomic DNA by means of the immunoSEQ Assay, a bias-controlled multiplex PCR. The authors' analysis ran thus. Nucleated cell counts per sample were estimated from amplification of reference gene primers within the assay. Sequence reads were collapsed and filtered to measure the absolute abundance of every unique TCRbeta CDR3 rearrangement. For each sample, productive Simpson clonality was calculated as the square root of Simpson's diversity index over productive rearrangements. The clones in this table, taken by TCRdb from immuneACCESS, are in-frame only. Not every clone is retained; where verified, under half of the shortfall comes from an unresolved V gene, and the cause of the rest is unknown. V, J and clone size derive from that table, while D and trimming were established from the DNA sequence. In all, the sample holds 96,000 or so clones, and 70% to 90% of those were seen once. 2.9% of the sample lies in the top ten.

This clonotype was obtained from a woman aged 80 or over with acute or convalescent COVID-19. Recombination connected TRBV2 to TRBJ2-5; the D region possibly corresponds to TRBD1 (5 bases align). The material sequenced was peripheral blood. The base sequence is TGTGCCAGCAGTGAAGGGCAGGGTGGGGAGACCCAGTACTTC. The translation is CASSEGQGGETQYF.